The 11 T cell receptor beta chains below all came from one sample that was sequenced in a study of TET2 disruption in CD19-targeted CAR T cells. The protocol was immunoSEQ multiplex PCR, while the TCRdb copy is restricted to in-frame clones and leaves out a portion. The repertoire shows 25,000 to 30,000 clones; the top ten hold approximately 2%. These receptors are not linked to any known antigen. The treatment was: autologous CTL019 cells: CD19 CAR with 4-1BB and CD3 zeta domains. The sequencing used CD8- CAR+ T cells sorted from cultured blood T cells, collected for CD19 CAR T cell therapy. Sample subset: CD8-negative CAR-positive T cells from the infusion product. The receptors were sampled from a man aged 70-80 years with chronic lymphocytic leukemia.

As regards this clone: The CDR3 end falls 3 residues outside the read, so it is completed with the germline J gene. The genes are TRBV10-2 and TRBJ1-4; no clear D. Germline values: CDR1 WSHSY, CDR2 SAAADI. The CDR3 length is 16 residues. The ends were cut back, 2 bases at V and 1 base at J, with 11 bases in the middle. The CDR3 loop reads CASSESGLRTNEKLFF. CDR3 bases read: TGCGCCAGCAGTGAGAGCGGGCTTAGAACTAATGAAAAA.

Details on this clone: With the read ending 3 residues before the CDR3 end, the germline J gene is used to fill in that end. This chain links TRBV2 with TRBJ1-1; 9 nucleotides align to TRBD1. Germline CDR1 is SNHLY and CDR2 is FYNNEI. The CDR3 loop spans 15 amino acids. CDR3 DNA, as far as it was read: TGTGCCAGCAGTAAGCCGGGACAGGGCGGTGAAAAA. Protein sequence: CASSKPGQGGEK. The CDR3 reads in full as CASSKPGQGGEKAFF.

Regarding this clone: The sequenced fragment ends 3 residues before the CDR3 boundary, so the rest is inferred from the germline J gene. This sequence joins TRBV7-9 and TRBJ1-2, with TRBD1 as a possible D gene (6 bases). Germline V gene data show CDR1 as SEHNR and CDR2 as FQNEAQ (reference sequence). The CDR3 runs to 15 residues. The CDR3 region is CASSLLAGGSYDYTF. The sequenced part of the CDR3 DNA is TGTGCCAGCAGCCTACTAGCGGGGGGCTCCTACGAC.

Turning to this clone: The read falls 3 residues short of the CDR3 end, and the missing part is taken from the germline J gene. The rearrangement links TRBV7-9 to TRBJ1-6; 7 nucleotides line up with TRBD1. V gave up 4 bases and J gave up 10 bases; unmatched junction bases: 7. Germline CDR1 reads SEHNR; CDR2 reads FQNEAQ (reference sequence). The CDR3 covers 14 residues. The CDR3 sequence: CASSWDSEFSPLHF. The part of the CDR3 DNA that was read is TGTGCCAGCAGCTGGGACAGCGAATTCTCACCC.

The chain's CDR3 is CASSYAGTGAKCEAFF. The CDR3 DNA, read in part, is TGTGCCAGCAGTTACGCGGGGACAGGAGCCAAATGTGAA. The chain combines TRBV6-2 or TRBV6-3 with TRBJ1-1; the match to TRBD1 covers 8 bases. The sequence runs out 3 residues before the end of the CDR3; the remainder is reconstructed from the germline J gene. CDR3 length equals 16 residues. Germline CDR1 is MNHEY and CDR2 is SVGEGT. The V gene end was trimmed by 2 bases and the J gene end by 7 bases; junction bases not matched to a gene: 12.

A note on this clone: The read terminates 3 residues before the CDR3 end, so the remaining end is supplied by the germline J gene. This chain connects TRBV29-1 to TRBJ2-4; D remains unclear. Per the germline V gene, CDR1 is SQVTM and CDR2 is ANQGSEA. The CDR3 runs 12 residues. The CDR3 DNA, read in part, is TGCAGCGTCAGACATTCCCTTGGTGGT. This sequence encodes CSVRHSLGG. The entire CDR3 sequence reads CSVRHSLGGQYF.

On this clone itself: The read finishes 3 residues shy of the CDR3 end, and the germline J gene is used to complete it. V and J are TRBV5-5 and TRBJ2-4; D may be TRBD1 (6 bases). CDR1 and CDR2 (germline): SGHKS, YYEKEE (reference sequence). This CDR3 region has 15 residues. The CDR3 bases that were read are TGTGCCAGCAGCTTGTCCGCACAGGGCGGCTATGGT. Residues: CASSLSAQGGYG. The entire CDR3 sequence reads CASSLSAQGGYGQYF.

Measured by frequency, this clone is medium-sized. The read ends 3 residues early relative to the CDR3; the germline J gene fills the gap. This sequence joins TRBV20-1 and TRBJ1-5, with a possible D match to TRBD1 (6 bases). The CDR3 loop spans 14 amino acids. CDR1 is DFQATT and CDR2 is SNEGSKA in the germline V gene (reference sequence). The V end lost 4 bases, the J end lost 4 bases, and 14 bases lay between the germline ends. Here the CDR3 reads CSAIRQVLNQPQHF. The sequenced part of the CDR3 DNA is TGCAGTGCTATACGACAGGTTTTGAATCAGCCC.

As regards this clone: The sequenced fragment ends 3 residues before the CDR3 boundary, so the rest is inferred from the germline J gene. The chain recombines TRBV2 with TRBJ2-5; the D is unclear. There are 13 residues in the CDR3. From germline, CDR1 is SNHLY and CDR2 FYNNEI. V lost 7 bases to trimming and J lost 7 bases, with 16 bases between them. The CDR3 region is CASNQEALGTQYF. The CDR3 DNA, read in part, is TGTGCCAGCAACCAGGAAGCTTTAGGGACC.

Worth noting for this clone: The read comes to an end 3 residues before the CDR3 does, leaving the germline J gene to fill in the end. The chain joins TRBV5-1 to TRBJ2-5; TRBD1 matches 7 bases. With 0 bases clipped from V and 5 bases from J, the junction kept 10 bases outside the gene matches. This CDR3 comprises 16 residues. Germline lookup yields CDR1 SGHRS and CDR2 YFSETQ. The CDR3 reads CASSLGQGVSGETQYF. The sequenced part of the CDR3 DNA is TGCGCCAGCAGCTTGGGACAGGGTGTGAGTGGGGAGACC.

With regard to this clone: The read finishes 3 residues shy of the CDR3 end, and the germline J gene is used to complete it. This sequence joins TRBV3-1 (or the pseudogene TRBV3-2) and TRBJ2-4; maybe TRBD2 (6 bases). Germline V gives CDR1 LGHDT, CDR2 YNNKEL (reference sequence). This CDR3 is 18 amino acids long. The V end was cut by 2 bases, the J end by 0 bases, with 17 bases between. CDR3 residues: CASSQPQTSTLAKNIQYF. The DNA read from the CDR3 is TGTGCCAGCAGCCAACCCCAGACTAGTACCCTAGCCAAAAACATT.